This T cell receptor (beta chain) was recorded in a study of cytotoxic CD8 clonotypes in ibrutinib-treated CLL. For the study at large: Within the patient group, around 11 were relapsed/refractory and 15 treatment-naive, and some 18 were IGHV unmutated. Points from the study as a whole: Upon ibrutinib response clonality rose, and upon progression it fell back toward baseline.

Notes on this clone: The antigen remains unidentified.

Sequencing was performed with immunoSEQ multiplex PCR; in TCRdb, only in-frame clones are kept and a portion is missing. The sample holds 200,000 to 250,000 clones, 79% seen once. Germline lookup yields CDR1 SGHDT and CDR2 YYEEEE. V dropped 4 bases and J dropped 0 bases, with 13 bases sitting between them. The CDR3 runs 15 residues. The chain combines TRBV5-6 with TRBJ1-1, with D maybe TRBD1 (5 bases). This TCR was recovered from a human donor with chronic lymphocytic leukemia. Here the sequenced sample was PBMCs, taken after 12 months of ibrutinib treatment. The CDR3 loop is CASSPQGWMNTEAFF. The CDR3 DNA follows: TGTGCCAGCAGCCCGCAGGGTTGGATGAACACTGAAGCTTTCTTT.